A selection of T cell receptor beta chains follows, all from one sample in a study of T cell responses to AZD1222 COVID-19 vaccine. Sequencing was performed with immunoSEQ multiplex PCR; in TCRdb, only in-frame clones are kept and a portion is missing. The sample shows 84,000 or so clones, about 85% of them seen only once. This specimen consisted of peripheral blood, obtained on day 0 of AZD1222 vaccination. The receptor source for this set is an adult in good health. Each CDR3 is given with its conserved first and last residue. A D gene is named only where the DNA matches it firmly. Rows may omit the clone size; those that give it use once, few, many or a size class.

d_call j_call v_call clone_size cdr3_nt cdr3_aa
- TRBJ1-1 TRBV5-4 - TGTGCCAGCAGACGTTACAACTTGAACACTGAAGCTTTCTTT CASRRYNLNTEAFF
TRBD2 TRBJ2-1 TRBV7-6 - TGTGCCAGCAGCTTAGTTCTACAGCGGGAGGGGTGGAATGAGCAGTTCTTC CASSLVLQREGWNEQFF
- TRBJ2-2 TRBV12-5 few TGTGCTAGTGGTCCTCCCCCTGGAGACACCGGGGAGCTGTTTTTT CASGPPPGDTGELFF
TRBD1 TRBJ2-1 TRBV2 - TGTGCCAGCAGGGTAGGACAGGCTAGGGATGAGCAGTTCTTC CASRVGQARDEQFF
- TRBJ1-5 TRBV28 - TGTGCCAGCACCGGGGGGGCAGGCAATCAGCCCCAGCATTTT CASTGGAGNQPQHF
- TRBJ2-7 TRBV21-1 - TGTGCCAGCAGCAAAGGACCCAGGGATAGCTCCTACGAGCAGTACTTC CASSKGPRDSSYEQYF
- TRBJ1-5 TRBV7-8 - TGTGCCAGCAGCTTAAGGCCGAGGCTCGGGTATCAGCCCCAGCATTTT CASSLRPRLGYQPQHF
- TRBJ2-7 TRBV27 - TGTGCCAGCAGTCTCCGCGGGATCAGCTCCTACGAGCAGTACTTC CASSLRGISSYEQYF
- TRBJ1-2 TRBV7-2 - TGTGCCAGCAGCTTATTGCGGGGGGGGAACTATGGCTACACCTTC CASSLLRGGNYGYTF
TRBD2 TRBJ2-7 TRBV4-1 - TGCGCCAGCAGCCAAGAAGATAGCGGGAGAAGGGGCGAGCAGTACTTC CASSQEDSGRRGEQYF
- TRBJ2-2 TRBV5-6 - TGTGCCAGCAGTTTCCCCGGGGCAGCCCACACCGGGGAGCTGTTTTTT CASSFPGAAHTGELFF
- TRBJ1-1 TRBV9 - TGTGCCAGCAGCGCAGTGGGGGACGACACTGAAGCTTTCTTT CASSAVGDDTEAFF
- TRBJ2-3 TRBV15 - TGTGCCACCAGCAGAGATGTGGCAGGGACTACAGATACGCAGTATTTT CATSRDVAGTTDTQYF
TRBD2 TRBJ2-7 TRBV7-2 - TGTGCCAGCAGCCTCAATAGCGGGAGAGGCGAGCAGTACTTC CASSLNSGRGEQYF
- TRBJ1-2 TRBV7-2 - TGTGCCAGCAGCTCCGTCATCCCAGCTAACTATGGCTACACCTTC CASSSVIPANYGYTF
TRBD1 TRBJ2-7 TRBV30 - TGTGCCTGGAGTACAGACAGGGGGTCCTACGAGCAGTACTTC CAWSTDRGSYEQYF
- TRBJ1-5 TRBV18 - TGTGCCAGCTCACCAGGTAGGGTTAGGCAGCCCCAGCATTTT CASSPGRVRQPQHF
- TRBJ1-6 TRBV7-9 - TGTGCCAGCAGCTTAGGGGCAGGGAATTCACCCCTCCACTTT CASSLGAGNSPLHF
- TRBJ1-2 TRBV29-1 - TGCAGCGTCGCCGGGGAAACGCGGGTGGGCTACACCTTC CSVAGETRVGYTF
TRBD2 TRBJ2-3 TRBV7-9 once TGTGCCAGCAGCTCGTTACTAGCGGGAGGGCCGAATACGCAGTATTTT CASSSLLAGGPNTQYF
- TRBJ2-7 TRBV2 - TGTGCCAGCAGTGAAAGGCAGGGGAACGAGCAGTACTTC CASSERQGNEQYF
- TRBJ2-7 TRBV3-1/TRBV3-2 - TGTGCCAGCAGCCAAGACAGCTTAAGTCACGAGCAGTACTTC CASSQDSLSHEQYF
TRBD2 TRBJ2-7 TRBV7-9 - TGTGCCAGCAGCTTAGGGACTAGCGGGAGCTCCTACGAGCAGTACTTC CASSLGTSGSSYEQYF
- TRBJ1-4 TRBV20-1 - TGCAGTGCTAGTGCGTCCGGGGCAACTAATGAAAAACTGTTTTTT CSASASGATNEKLFF